Detailed here is one TCR beta chain. Its antigen is currently not known. No much larger clone exists at a distance of one base, and base qualities are not known. The sample holds other DNA sequences that translate to the same CDR3. The CDR3 contains 14 residues, cysteine and phenylalanine counted. Only the CDR3 part of the read is kept: 42 bases, read in frame from the first base. The trim is 3 bases for V and 7 bases for J, with a gap of 10 bases between the germline ends. CDR1 and CDR2, per the germline V gene (reference sequence), are MNHEY and SMNVEV. This specimen belongs to a study of shared T cell receptors in the human thymus (dated by TCRdb to the early 2020s). Concerning the study at large: The study examined how self-reactive, shared T-cell receptor alpha chains are generated in the human thymus.

Libraries were built with the immunoSEQ multiplex PCR assay. The table was pulled from immuneACCESS by TCRdb, which kept in-frame rearrangements only. Such tables lose some clones; where checked, under half of the loss comes from unresolved V genes, and the rest has no known cause. The sample table lists 650,000 to 950,000 clones, 70% to 90% of them with a count of one. The top ten hold over 0.008% of the sample. A further study also used this sample, focusing on human thymus T cells. Drawing on the second study: Immunologically healthy infants undergoing open corrective cardiac surgery for congenital heart defects in Finland were used as donors. Thymus tissue was obtained as surgical resects removed during corrective cardiac surgery. Biased V and J gene segment usage appeared to be present in both thymic and peripheral blood repertoires. The related research reported highly overlapping thymic TCR repertoires among unrelated individuals. The study described the TCR alpha and beta repertoires in about eight infant thymus samples and a few matching peripheral blood samples. Donor ages ranging from roughly 6 to 244 days were recorded, and about six male and two female infants were included in the cohort. After being mechanically released from the tissue, thymocytes were kept at -70 degrees C in pellets of about 8.5-32 million cells. A QIAsymphony instrument was used to extract genomic DNA from frozen cell pellets. The immunoSEQ multiplex PCR assay was used to amplify the TCRB and TCRAD loci from a standardized amount of quality-controlled genomic DNA. Amplicons spanned the V(D)J region at a length sufficient to cover the CDR3 and identify V and J genes. Amplicon sequencing was performed on an Illumina platform through the commercial immunoSEQ service. Primer bias and sequencing errors were corrected as previously described, and TCRAD and TCRB were defined on the basis of the IMGT database. Repertoires were analysed with immunoSEQ Analyzer 3.0 and VDJTools, covering basic statistics, V/J segment usage, diversity estimates, rarefaction and pairwise overlap. Diversity was estimated with Chao1, ChaoE, Efron-Thisted, Shannon and inverse Simpson indices, and also on datasets down-sampled to the smallest sample. For repertoire overlap, CDR3 nucleotide sequence, V gene and J gene had to match strictly, and clustering was done by Jaccard-based multidimensional scaling. On average, thymus samples gave 800,000 or so unique TCRB clonotypes, whereas blood samples gave about 92,000.

This sequence originates from a girl under three years old with a congenital heart defect. Donor details come from another sample of the same person, matched by shared clones. The sequenced sample consisted of thymocytes. The sequence joins TRBV27 to TRBJ1-6; TRBD1 is a weak D gene call, 6 bases matching. CDR3 loop: CASSLGQGNSPLHF. The nucleotide sequence is TGTGCCAGCAGTTTGGGGCAGGGGAATTCACCCCTCCACTTT.